These 29 T cell receptor beta chains share one sample of origin, sequenced in a study of tumor and adjacent non-tumor tissue in lung cancer. TCRbeta libraries were built with three rounds of nested PCR, modified from ARM-PCR. Each CDR3 protein gets one entry after TCRdb re-called the multiplex PCR reads with MiXCR. This table has some 100,000 distinct CDR3 sequences, 50% to 70% appearing once. The template was RNA from unsorted bulk tissue. This non-tumor lung sample came from over 3 cm beyond the tumor edge. The sequenced material came from distant non-tumor lung tissue. These receptors came from a man aged 25 to 40 with non-small cell lung cancer.

V is TRBV4-2 and J is TRBJ2-3; TRBD2 is a possible D gene (5 bases). The CDR3 totals 14 residues. The V and J ends lost 3 bases and 4 bases respectively, with 11 bases between them. The germline V gene encodes CDR1 LGHNA and CDR2 YNFKEQ. The CDR3 nucleotides read TGTGCCAGCAGCCATGGCGGAGGTGCAGATACGCAGTATTTT. Its translation is CASSHGGGADTQYF.

This clonotype was picked up a small number of times. A clone one base away is much larger, so this may be a read error. The V call is TRBV4-2, the J call TRBJ1-4; 10 positions agree with TRBD1. This CDR3 comprises 13 residues. CDR1 and CDR2 from the germline V gene are LGHNA and YNFKEQ. V was pared by 7 bases and J by 7 bases, with 3 bases of the junction left unmatched. CDR3 protein: CASKRQGAEKLFF. The CDR3 region has the DNA TGTGCCAGCAAGAGACAGGGGGCTGAAAAACTGTTTTTT.

This clonotype ranks as medium-sized. Compared with germline, one end of the junction differs, possibly owing to a read error. The gene calls are TRBV4-1 and TRBJ1-1; D might be TRBD1 (5 bases). Germline CDR1 reads MGHRA; CDR2 reads YSYEKL. The CDR3 consists of 15 residues. The CDR3 loop is CASSQEGRADTEAFF. The CDR3 nucleotides read TGCGCCAGCAGCCAAGAGGGCAGGGCAGACACCGAAGCTTTCTTT.

To note about this clonotype: This may be a read error, as it is one base from a much larger clone. The V and J genes are TRBV6-5 and TRBJ2-1, with D unclear. The CDR3 runs to 16 residues. Germline-derived CDR1 and CDR2 are MNHEY and SVGAGI. V gave up 5 bases and J gave up 1 base, with 15 bases separating them. The CDR3: CASSKTSLASYNEQFF. CDR3 in DNA: TGTGCCAGCAGTAAGACCTCGCTGGCTTCCTACAATGAGCAGTTCTTC.

The genes are TRBV11-2 and TRBJ2-3; D remains ambiguous. The germline V and J ends were trimmed by 11 bases and 2 bases, with 20 bases remaining between them. The germline gives CDR1 SGHAT, CDR2 FQNNGV. The CDR3 sequence is 15 residues long. As DNA, the CDR3 is TGTGCCGCCAGACTTCGACGGACCGACACAGATACGCAGTATTTT. Amino acid sequence: CAARLRRTDTDTQYF.

With respect to this clonotype: The germline gene is not matched at one end of the junction; a read error may be the cause. V usage is TRBV6-1 and J usage is TRBJ2-3, with a tentative D call TRBD2 (5 bases). The germline CDR1 and CDR2 sequences are MNHNS and SASEGT. The CDR3 has 15 amino acids. The CDR3 DNA sequence: TGTGCCAGTAGTGAAGTATCGGGGAGCACAGATACGCAGAATTTT. The encoded protein is CASSEVSGSTDTQNF.

To note about this clonotype: A much larger clonotype is one base distant, so this may be a read error. V is TRBV4-1 and J is TRBJ1-1; D remains unclear. The germline V gene encodes CDR1 MGHRA and CDR2 YSYEKL. This CDR3 comprises 15 residues. The DNA for the CDR3 is TGCGCCAGCAACCAACCCACAGAGACTTCTCTAGAAGCTTTCTTT. Encoded protein: CASNQPTETSLEAFF.

This clonotype has a count of ten or more. The chain has TRBV6-2 or TRBV6-3 and TRBJ2-4; D possibly matches TRBD1 or TRBD2 (5 bases each). The CDR3 contains 17 residues. The V end was cut by 2 bases, the J end by 0 bases, with 14 bases between. Germline-derived CDR1 and CDR2 are MNHEY and SVGEGT. The DNA of the CDR3 is TGTGCCAGCAGTTACCCGGGACGGGCCCTAGCCAAAAACATTCAGTACTTC. This encodes CASSYPGRALAKNIQYF.

Remarks on this clonotype: A much larger clone is a single base away; this may be a read error. V usage is TRBV10-3 and J usage is TRBJ2-2; possibly TRBD2 for D (5 bases). Germline V CDR1 and CDR2: ENHRY, SYGVKD. V lost 11 bases and J lost 7, with 23 bases in between. The CDR3 consists of 15 residues. The CDR3 loop is CAARAGLGMHGELFF. CDR3 coding DNA: TGTGCCGCACGGGCGGGTTTGGGTATGCACGGGGAGCTGTTTTTT.

This clonotype was observed many times. This chain joins TRBV28 and TRBJ1-5; a weak D match, TRBD1 (5 bases). V was shortened by 2 bases and J by 3 bases, with 14 bases between the two germline ends. Germline V CDR1 and CDR2: MDHEN, SYDVKM. The CDR3 covers 16 residues. The CDR3 nucleotides are TGTGCCAGCAGTTTACACCGGGACCTTCTCAATCAGCCCCAGCATTTT. The encoded protein is CASSLHRDLLNQPQHF. The whole variable domain, filled in from reference TRBV28 and TRBJ1-5, reads DVKVTQSSRYLVKRTGEKVFLECVQDMDHENMFWYRQDPGLGLRLIYFSYDVKMKEKGDIPEGYSVSREKKERFSLILESASTNQTSMYLCASSLHRDLLNQPQHFGDGTRLSIL.

As regards this clonotype: This is likely a read error, given that the CDR3 carries no conserved phenylalanine or tryptophan at its end. This chain connects TRBV20-1 to TRBJ2-1; D call uncertain. In germline, CDR1 is DFQATT, CDR2 SNEGSKA (reference sequence). The CDR3 runs to 14 residues. V was shortened by 0 bases and J by 1 base, with 7 bases between the two germline ends. CDR3 bases: TGCAGTGCTAGAGAGGCCGGTTCCTACAATGAGCAGTTCTCC. Its protein is CSAREAGSYNEQFS.

Notes on this clonotype: Germline is not matched at one junction end, which may reflect a read error. The rearrangement joins TRBV11-3 to TRBJ2-5; possible D gene TRBD1, 5 bases. The CDR3 contains 14 residues. Germline V gene lookup returns CDR1 SGHNT and CDR2 YENEEA. The CDR3 is CASSLEQVQESQCF. In nucleotides, the CDR3 is TGTGCCAGCAGCTTAGAACAGGTCCAAGAGAGCCAGTGCTTC.

Remarks on this clonotype: One junction end disagrees with the germline gene, perhaps due to a read error. V gene TRBV10-2 combines with J gene TRBJ2-3; 9 bases align to TRBD1. Germline values: CDR1 WSHSY, CDR2 SAAADI. The CDR3 contains 15 residues. This CDR3 is CASNNDRGWTDTQYF. The CDR3 DNA is TGCGCCAGCAACAACGACAGGGGGTGGACAGATACACAGTATTTT.

The gene calls are TRBV6-6 and TRBJ2-1, with 10 nucleotides matching TRBD2. Looked up from germline, CDR1 is MNHNY and CDR2 is SVGAGI (reference sequence). The CDR3 is made up of 15 amino acids. CDR3 DNA sequence: TGTGGCAGTAGACCTTCTAGCGGGAGCTACAATGAGCAGTTCTTC. The encoded protein is CGSRPSSGSYNEQFF.

Notes on this clonotype: A much larger clone lies one base from this, so it may be a read error. The rearrangement links TRBV5-4 to TRBJ2-5; the D gene is possibly TRBD2 (6 bases). Germline values: CDR1 SGHNT, CDR2 YYREEE (reference sequence). CDR3 size: 14 residues. The V and J ends lost 4 bases and 8 bases respectively, with 18 bases between them. In DNA, the CDR3 is TGTGCCAGCAGCCTGACTAGTGGGCGGGATACCCAGTACTTC. This codes for CASSLTSGRDTQYF.

This clonotype has a handful of counts. A much larger clone differs from this one at a single base, so this may be a read error. The chain carries TRBV12-3 or TRBV12-4 and TRBJ2-2, with D perhaps matching TRBD2 (6 bases). The ends were cut back, 8 bases at V and 15 bases at J, with 13 bases in the middle. CDR3 length: 10 amino acids. The CDR3 here is CASGGAEMFF. The CDR3 region has the DNA TGTGCCAGCGGAGGGGCAGAGATGTTTTTT.

This clonotype has just a few counts. A much larger clone differs from this one at a single base, so this may be a read error. V is TRBV20-1 and J is TRBJ2-3; D possibly corresponds to TRBD1 (6 bases). Germline lookup yields CDR1 DFQATT and CDR2 SNEGSKA (reference sequence). V shed 5 bases and J shed 6 bases, with 21 bases lying between them. The CDR3 is 15 residues long. CDR3 region: CSASQGSHYADTQYF. The DNA for the CDR3 is TGCAGTGCTTCCCAGGGGAGCCACTACGCGGATACGCAGTATTTT.

The J gene is TRBJ1-4, the V gene TRBV20-1; possible D gene TRBD1, 5 bases. CDR1 DFQATT and CDR2 SNEGSKA come from the germline V gene (reference sequence). This CDR3 is built from 13 residues. Trimming stripped 6 bases from V and 8 bases from J, with 16 bases between. As DNA, the CDR3 is TGCAGTGCCTGGGGACTCCGTAGGGAAAAACTGTTTTTT. Translating it yields CSAWGLRREKLFF.

In its sample, this clonotype was seen many times. The V gene is TRBV20-1, the J gene TRBJ2-1, with D tentatively TRBD2 (7 bases). The CDR3 loop spans 15 amino acids. V lost 3 bases and J lost 3, with 15 bases in between. Germline V lookup: CDR1 DFQATT, CDR2 SNEGSKA (reference sequence). For the CDR3, the DNA is TGCAGTGCTAGGAAGGGGGGAGGGAACTACAATGAGCAGTTCTTC. It specifies CSARKGGGNYNEQFF.

The sample holds many counts of this clonotype. The chain is built from TRBV6-5 and TRBJ2-7; a possible D gene is TRBD2 (6 bases). Germline lookup yields CDR1 MNHEY and CDR2 SVGAGI. This CDR3 comprises 15 residues. V gave up 4 bases and J gave up 6 bases, with 19 bases separating them. The CDR3 DNA reads TGTGCCAGCAGTTCCCGGGACTCCCCTTATCCCGAGCAGTACTTC. Its translation is CASSSRDSPYPEQYF.

This clonotype was seen just once. The CDR3: CASSKDSSGNTIYF. In DNA, the CDR3 is TGTGCCAGCAGCAAAGACAGCTCTGGAAACACCATATATTTT. The chain recombines TRBV7-3 with TRBJ1-3, with a weak D call TRBD1 (5 bases). Trimming took off 5 bases at V and 0 bases at J, with 8 bases between the two ends. Germline CDR1 is SGHTA and CDR2 is FQGTGA. The CDR3 runs 14 residues.

The gene calls are TRBV11-2 and TRBJ2-3; 9 bases are shared with TRBD1. The CDR3 consists of 18 residues. The germline V gene encodes CDR1 SGHAT and CDR2 FQNNGV. Trimming took 5 bases from V and 0 from J; bases not matched to a gene: 12. The CDR3 coding sequence is TGTGCCAGCAGCATGGGACAGGGTCAATATCGTAGCACAGATACGCAGTATTTT. Protein product: CASSMGQGQYRSTDTQYF.

In DNA form, the CDR3 reads TGTGCTAGCGGCTCCCGTGGACAGAGAGACGAGCAGTACTTC. It translates to CASGSRGQRDEQYF. This chain joins TRBV11-1 and TRBJ2-7; perhaps D is TRBD1 or TRBD2 (6 bases each). The CDR3 is 14 amino acids. CDR1 is SGHAT and CDR2 is FQDESV in the germline V gene (reference sequence).

Comment on this clonotype: Possible read error: a much larger clone is one base away. V is TRBV29-1 and J is TRBJ2-3, with TRBD2 matching 8 bases. The V gene's germline CDR1 is SQVTM and CDR2 ANQGSEA. The CDR3 spans 15 residues. After removal of 5 bases from V and 2 bases from J, the junction contained 9 bases not matched to a gene. The CDR3 region has the DNA TGCAGCGTTCCCTCTCGGGGGGGATTCACAGATACGCAGTATTTT. The encoded protein is CSVPSRGGFTDTQYF.

A note on this clonotype: A read error is possible here, since a much larger clone lies one base away. The rearrangement joins TRBV6-6 to TRBJ1-4; D possibly corresponds to TRBD1 (6 bases). Trimming left V 6 bases short and J 7 bases short, with 9 bases between. The CDR3 sequence is 12 residues long. Germline CDR1 MNHNY, CDR2 SVGAGI (reference sequence). CDR3: CASRGQIEKLFF. Here the CDR3 DNA reads TGTGCCAGCAGAGGACAGATTGAAAAACTGTTTTTT.

This clonotype was detected ten times or more. The CDR3 does not end in the conserved phenylalanine or tryptophan, so this is likely a read error. The genes are TRBV11-1 and TRBJ1-6; D not certain. The V and J ends lost 2 bases and 10 bases respectively, with 9 bases between them. The CDR3 is 13 amino acids. Looked up from germline, CDR1 is SGHAT and CDR2 is FQDESV (reference sequence). CDR3 loop: CASSLWAESPLHS. The CDR3 DNA sequence: TGTGCCAGCAGCTTATGGGCAGAATCACCCCTCCACTCT.

With regard to this clonotype: An end of the junction does not agree with germline; a read error may underlie this. The gene calls are TRBV11-2 and TRBJ1-1; TRBD1 agrees at 12 bases. This CDR3 has 16 amino acids. Germline V gene sequence: CDR1 SGHAT, CDR2 FQNNGV. Here the CDR3 reads CASSPWDRGRVTKAFF. The DNA of the CDR3 is TGTGCCAGCAGCCCTTGGGACAGGGGGCGAGTCACTAAAGCTTTCTTT.

This clonotype was observed a handful of times. The chain links TRBV7-8 to TRBJ2-7, with D maybe TRBD1 (5 bases). The CDR3 is 14 amino acids. The V gene lost 5 bases and the J gene lost 0 bases, with 11 bases spanning the gap. Germline CDR1 is SGHVS and CDR2 is FQNEAQ. CDR3 loop: CASSARVSSYEQYF. DNA for the CDR3: TGTGCCAGCAGCGCCAGGGTCAGCTCCTACGAGCAGTACTTC.

Note on this clonotype: The junction and the germline gene differ at one end; a read error may be behind it. The genes are TRBV11-2 and TRBJ2-5; perhaps TRBD1 as D (6 bases). Germline values: CDR1 SGHAT, CDR2 FQNNGV. The CDR3 covers 12 residues. CDR3 protein: CASSHRVETRYF. Here the CDR3 DNA reads TGTGCAAGCAGCCACAGGGTCGAGACCCGTTACTTC.